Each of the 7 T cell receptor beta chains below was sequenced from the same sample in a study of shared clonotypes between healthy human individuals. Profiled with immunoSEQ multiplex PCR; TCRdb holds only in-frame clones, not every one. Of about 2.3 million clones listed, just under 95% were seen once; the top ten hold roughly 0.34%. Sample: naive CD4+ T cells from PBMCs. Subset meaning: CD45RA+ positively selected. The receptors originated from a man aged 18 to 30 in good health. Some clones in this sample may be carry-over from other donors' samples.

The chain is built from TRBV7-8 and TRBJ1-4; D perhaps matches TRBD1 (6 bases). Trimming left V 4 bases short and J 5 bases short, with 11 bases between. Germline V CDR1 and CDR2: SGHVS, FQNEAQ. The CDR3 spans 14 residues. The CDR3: CASSSGQPNEKLFF. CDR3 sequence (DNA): TGTGCCAGCAGCTCCGGACAGCCGAATGAAAAACTGTTTTTT.

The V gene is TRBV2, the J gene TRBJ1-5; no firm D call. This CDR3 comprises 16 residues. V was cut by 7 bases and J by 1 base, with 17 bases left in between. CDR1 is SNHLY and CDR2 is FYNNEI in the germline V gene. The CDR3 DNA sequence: TGTGCCAGCACCGGCGGCCCTTCAAGCAGCAATCAGCCCCAGCATTTT. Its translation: CASTGGPSSSNQPQHF.

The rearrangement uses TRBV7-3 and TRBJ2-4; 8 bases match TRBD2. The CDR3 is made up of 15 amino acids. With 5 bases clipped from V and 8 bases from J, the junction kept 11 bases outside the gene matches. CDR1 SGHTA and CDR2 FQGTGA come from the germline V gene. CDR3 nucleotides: TGTGCCAGCAGCCTTACCGGGACTAGTTCGCACATTCAGTACTTC. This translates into CASSLTGTSSHIQYF.

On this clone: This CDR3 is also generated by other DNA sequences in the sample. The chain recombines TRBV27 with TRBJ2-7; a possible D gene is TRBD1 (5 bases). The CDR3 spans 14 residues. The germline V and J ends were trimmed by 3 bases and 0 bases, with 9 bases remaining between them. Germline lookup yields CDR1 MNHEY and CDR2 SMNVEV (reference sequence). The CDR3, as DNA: TGTGCCAGCAGTTTGGCAGGGTTCTCCTACGAGCAGTACTTC. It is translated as CASSLAGFSYEQYF.

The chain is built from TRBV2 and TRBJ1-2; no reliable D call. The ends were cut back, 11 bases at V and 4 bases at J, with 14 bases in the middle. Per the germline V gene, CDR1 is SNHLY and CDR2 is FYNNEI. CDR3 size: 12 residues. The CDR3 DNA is TGTGCCTGCTCCCTGGAGGTCTATGGCTACACCTTC. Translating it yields CACSLEVYGYTF.

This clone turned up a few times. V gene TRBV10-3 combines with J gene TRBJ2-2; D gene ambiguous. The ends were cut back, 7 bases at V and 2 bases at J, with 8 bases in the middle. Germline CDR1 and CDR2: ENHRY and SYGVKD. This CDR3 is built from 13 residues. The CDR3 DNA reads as TGTGCCATCATGCGGCCAAACACCGGGGAGCTGTTTTTT. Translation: CAIMRPNTGELFF.

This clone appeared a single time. The CDR3 DNA follows: TGTGCCTGGAGCGGGAAGAACCTCCAGGAGACCCAGTACTTC. Protein: CAWSGKNLQETQYF. This chain uses TRBV30 with TRBJ2-5; a weak D match, TRBD2 (5 bases). The CDR3 sequence is 14 residues long. The germline V gene has CDR1 GTSNPN and CDR2 SVGIG (reference sequence). The V end lost 3 bases, the J end lost 5 bases, and 16 bases lay between the germline ends.